This TCR beta chain was found in a study of blood T cell repertoires in COVID-19. Overall study: COVID-19 samples, acute and convalescent, were from the United States, Italy and Spain. Sources were T cells, B-cell-depleted T cells, or PBMCs; the material itself was cDNA or gDNA.

Seattle's enrolled individuals joined amid active infection and were then monitored longitudinally. This CDR3 spans 14 amino acids. V shed 8 bases and J 1 base; nucleotides not matched to a gene: 9. CDR1 and CDR2 (germline): GTSNPN, SVGIG (reference sequence). Original processing methods: Reference gene primer amplification in the assay estimated nucleated cell counts. Sequenced by immunoSEQ multiplex PCR; TCRdb stores in-frame clones only, minus some. The DNA gave D and trimming, while V, J and clone size come from that table. The repertoire consists of about 300,000 clones, with 90% occurring once and the leading ten covering 6.5% to 8%.

This TCR came from a young woman with COVID-19, enrolled during active disease. The gene calls are TRBV30 and TRBJ2-3; 7 nucleotides align to TRBD2. The sequenced sample consisted of peripheral blood. CDR3 bases: TGTGCCGCCCGACGGCTAGCGGGCACAGATACGCAGTATTTT. Translated, it gives CAARRLAGTDTQYF.